Shown below are 14 T cell receptor beta chains from a single sample sequenced in a study of blood T cell repertoires in COVID-19. Repertoires were generated with immunoSEQ multiplex PCR, while TCRdb's copy carries only in-frame clones and drops some. The sample records 120,000 or so clones, 65% to 80% being singletons. The sequenced sample was peripheral blood. Every receptor here comes from a man in his fifties or sixties with acute or convalescent COVID-19.

V and J are TRBV16 and TRBJ2-3; 10 bases line up with TRBD2. Germline assignment: CDR1 KGHSY and CDR2 FQNENV. CDR3 length: 15 amino acids. The ends lost 2 bases at V and 1 base at J; junction bases unmatched: 0. CDR3 amino acids: CASSQGLAGTDTQYF. CDR3 sequence (DNA): TGTGCCAGCAGCCAAGGACTAGCGGGCACAGATACGCAGTATTTT.

This rearrangement joins TRBV6-5 to TRBJ2-1, with a possible D match to TRBD2 (5 bases). Germline-derived CDR1 and CDR2 are MNHEY and SVGAGI. With 7 bases removed from V and 10 bases from J, the gap between germline ends came to 14 bases. This CDR3 is 12 amino acids long. The CDR3 DNA reads TGTGCCAGCACCTTAGACGGGGAGGAGCAGTTCTTC. This gives the protein CASTLDGEEQFF.

The genes are TRBV3-1 (or the pseudogene TRBV3-2) and TRBJ1-1; a weak D match, TRBD1 (6 bases). CDR3 size: 18 residues. V lost 4 bases to trimming and J lost 1 base, with 22 bases between them. CDR1 and CDR2 from the germline V gene are LGHDT and YNNKEL (reference sequence). CDR3 nucleotide sequence: TGTGCCAGCAGCCGGAAGAGAGACCCCCGGACAGCGAACACTGAAGCTTTCTTT. This sequence encodes CASSRKRDPRTANTEAFF.

The chain uses TRBV6-5 and TRBJ1-5; no clear D gene. There are 13 residues in the CDR3. The germline V gene has CDR1 MNHEY and CDR2 SVGAGI. The V end was cut by 0 bases, the J end by 4 bases, with 4 bases between. CDR3 nucleotides: TGTGCCAGCAGTTACTCCAGGAATCAGCCCCAGCATTTT. Protein: CASSYSRNQPQHF.

The gene calls are TRBV18 and TRBJ2-7, with 7 bases aligning to TRBD1. The CDR3 consists of 12 residues. Unmatched junction bases numbered 2, after V lost 5 bases and J lost 4 bases. Germline V lookup: CDR1 KGHSH, CDR2 LQKENI. Written as DNA, the CDR3 is TGTGCCAGCTCAGAACAGGGGTACGAGCAGTACTTC. Protein product: CASSEQGYEQYF.

The V and J genes are TRBV14 and TRBJ2-5; D unresolved. Deletions cut 0 bases from V and 5 bases from J, with 19 bases between. The CDR3 spans 17 residues. Germline CDR1 is SGHDN and CDR2 is FVKESK. In nucleotides, the CDR3 is TGTGCCAGCAGCCAAGATCCAGAGCCAACTAAAACGGAGACCCAGTACTTC. Protein sequence: CASSQDPEPTKTETQYF.

The J gene is TRBJ2-7, the V gene TRBV7-8; 8 nucleotides line up with TRBD1. J lost 3 bases, V lost 1 base, and 8 bases had no gene match. The germline CDR1 and CDR2 sequences are SGHVS and FQNEAQ. This CDR3 contains 16 residues. The CDR3: CASSLGRQGKFYEQYF. In DNA, the CDR3 is TGTGCCAGCAGCTTAGGGCGACAGGGGAAATTCTACGAGCAGTACTTC.

The chain recombines TRBV5-5 with TRBJ2-3, with 8 bases aligning to TRBD1. The CDR3 totals 16 residues. The V gene's germline CDR1 is SGHKS and CDR2 YYEKEE (reference sequence). V shed 4 bases and J 2 bases; nucleotides not matched to a gene: 9. CDR3 DNA: TGTGCCAGCAGCCGAATGCAGGGGGCCCCCACAGATACGCAGTATTTT. It codes for CASSRMQGAPTDTQYF.

A few counts support this clone. This sequence joins TRBV7-3 and TRBJ2-2; tentatively, D is TRBD1 (6 bases). V lost 5 bases, J lost 6 bases, and 13 bases lay in between. From germline, CDR1 is SGHTA and CDR2 FQGTGA. The CDR3 is 14 amino acids. CDR3 nucleotides: TGTGCCAGCAGCCCCCAACAGGGAGCCGGGGAGCTGTTTTTT. This translates into CASSPQQGAGELFF.

The V and J genes are TRBV19 and TRBJ2-1; D gene ambiguous. CDR1 LNHDA and CDR2 SQIVND come from the germline V gene (reference sequence). V dropped 2 bases and J dropped 6 bases, with 14 bases sitting between them. The CDR3 has 15 residues. The CDR3 spells CASSISGSRPNEQFF. CDR3 in DNA: TGTGCCAGTAGTATAAGTGGGTCGAGGCCCAATGAGCAGTTCTTC.

The gene calls are TRBV4-1 and TRBJ1-3, with D unclear. The CDR3 runs to 15 residues. With 5 bases removed from V and 8 bases from J, the gap between germline ends came to 19 bases. Germline loops: CDR1 MGHRA, CDR2 YSYEKL. DNA for the CDR3: TGCGCCAGCAGCTCCCCCCTAATTGTAGGAGACACCATATATTTT. Translation: CASSSPLIVGDTIYF.

The chain joins TRBV3-1 (or the pseudogene TRBV3-2) to TRBJ2-5, with 8 bases fitting TRBD2. Trimming at V came to 6 bases and at J to 5 bases, leaving 11 bases not matched to a gene. CDR1 and CDR2 (germline): LGHDT, YNNKEL (reference sequence). This CDR3 is built from 15 residues. The CDR3 sequence: CASSSQRGRGETQYF. Written as DNA, the CDR3 is TGTGCCAGCAGTTCACAGCGGGGGAGGGGTGAGACCCAGTACTTC.

This chain joins TRBV5-1 and TRBJ2-4; 12 bases line up with TRBD2. After removal of 0 bases from V and 9 bases from J, the junction contained 4 bases not matched to a gene. The CDR3 is 15 amino acids. CDR1 and CDR2 from the germline V gene are SGHRS and YFSETQ. The CDR3 loop reads CASSLATSGGGIQYF. The CDR3 DNA sequence: TGCGCCAGCAGCTTGGCGACTAGCGGGGGAGGCATTCAGTACTTC.

This clone was found a few times. This chain links TRBV7-8 with TRBJ2-7; D unclear. In germline, CDR1 is SGHVS, CDR2 FQNEAQ. This CDR3 has 15 amino acids. Trimming stripped 3 bases from V and 2 bases from J, with 14 bases between. In DNA, the CDR3 is TGTGCCAGCAGCTTCGCCGAGACATACCCCTACGAGCAGTACTTC. Amino acid sequence: CASSFAETYPYEQYF. The whole variable domain, remainder taken from reference TRBV7-8 and TRBJ2-7, is GAGVSQSPRYKVAKRGQDVALRCDPISGHVSLFWYQQALGQGPEFLTYFQNEAQLDKSGLPSDRFFAERPEGSVSTLKIQRTQQEDSAVYLCASSFAETYPYEQYFGPGTRLTVT.